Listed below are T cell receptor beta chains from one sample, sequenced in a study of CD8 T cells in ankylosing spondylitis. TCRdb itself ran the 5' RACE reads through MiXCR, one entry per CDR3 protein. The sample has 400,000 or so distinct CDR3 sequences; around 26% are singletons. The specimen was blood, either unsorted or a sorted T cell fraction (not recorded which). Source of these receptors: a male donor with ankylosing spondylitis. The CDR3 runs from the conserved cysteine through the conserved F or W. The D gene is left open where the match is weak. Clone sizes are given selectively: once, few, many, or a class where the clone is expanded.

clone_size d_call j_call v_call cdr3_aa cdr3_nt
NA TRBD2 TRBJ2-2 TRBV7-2 CASSKNSGRTTGELFF TGTGCCAGCAGCAAGAATAGCGGGAGGACGACCGGGGAGCTGTTTTTT
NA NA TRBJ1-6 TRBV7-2 CASSFAAGANSPLHF TGTGCCAGCAGCTTTGCGGCAGGGGCGAATTCACCCCTCCACTTT
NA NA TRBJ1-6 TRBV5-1 CASSGMTDSPLHF TGCGCCAGCAGCGGAATGACAGATTCACCCCTCCACTTT
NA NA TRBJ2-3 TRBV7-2 CASSGRADYTDTQYF TGTGCCAGCAGCGGCAGGGCGGATTACACAGATACGCAGTATTTT
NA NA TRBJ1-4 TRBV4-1 CASSQDREGKGKLFF TGCGCCAGCAGCCAAGATCGGGAAGGGAAGGGAAAACTGTTTTTT
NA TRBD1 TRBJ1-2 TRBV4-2 CASSQEGRGQDGYTF TGTGCCAGCAGCCAAGAGGGCAGGGGGCAGGATGGCTACACCTTC
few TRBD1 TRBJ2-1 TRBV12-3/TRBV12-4 CASSRQQGINEQFF TGTGCCAGCAGTCGTCAACAGGGGATTAATGAGCAGTTCTTC
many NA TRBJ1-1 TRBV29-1 CSVSLPPRGLNTEAFF TGCAGCGTTTCGCTTCCCCCCAGGGGCTTGAACACTGAAGCTTTCTTT
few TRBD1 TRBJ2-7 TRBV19 CASNYRGSEQYF TGTGCCAGTAACTACAGGGGAAGCGAGCAGTACTTC
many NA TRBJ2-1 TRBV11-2 CASSLRGGSEQFF TGTGCCAGCAGCTTACGAGGGGGGAGTGAGCAGTTCTTC
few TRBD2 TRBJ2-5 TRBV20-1 CSARPVKRGGQETQYF TGCAGTGCTAGGCCCGTTAAGCGGGGGGGGCAAGAGACCCAGTACTTC
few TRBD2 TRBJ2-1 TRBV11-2 CASSPGTSGAYNEQFF TGTGCCAGCAGCCCCGGGACTAGCGGGGCTTACAATGAGCAGTTCTTC
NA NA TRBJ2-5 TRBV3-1 CACCQPTQGIESETQYF TGTGCCTGCTGCCAACCGACCCAGGGAATTGAGTCAGAGACCCAGTACTTC
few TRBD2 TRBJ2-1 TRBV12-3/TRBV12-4 CASSSISGTYNEQFF TGTGCCAGCAGTTCAATTAGCGGGACGTACAATGAGCAGTTCTTC
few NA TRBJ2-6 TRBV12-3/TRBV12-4 CASSLWQANVLTF TGTGCCAGCAGTTTGTGGCAGGCCAACGTCCTGACTTTC
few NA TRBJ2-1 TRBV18 CASSPNRHNEQFF TGTGCCAGCTCACCGAACCGTCACAATGAGCAGTTCTTC
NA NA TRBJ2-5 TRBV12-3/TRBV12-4 CASSWMEGETQYF TGTGCCAGCAGTTGGATGGAGGGGGAGACCCAGTACTTC
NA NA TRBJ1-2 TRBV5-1 CASSLAPGSYGYTF TGCGCCAGCAGCTTGGCCCCAGGATCCTATGGCTACACCTTC
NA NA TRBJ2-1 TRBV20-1 CSAPDLYNEQFF TGCAGTGCTCCGGACCTTTACAATGAGCAGTTCTTC
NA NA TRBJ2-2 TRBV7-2 CASSWVRGELFF TGTGCCAGCAGCTGGGTTAGGGGGGAGCTGTTTTTT
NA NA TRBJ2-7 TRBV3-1 CASSQDRQLQYF TGTGCCAGCAGCCAAGATCGACAGCTTCAGTACTTC
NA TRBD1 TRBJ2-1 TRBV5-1 CASSLEGQGHNEQFF TGCGCCAGCAGCTTGGAAGGACAGGGCCACAATGAGCAGTTCTTC
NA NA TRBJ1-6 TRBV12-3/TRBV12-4 CASTLWGARAPLHF TGTGCCAGCACCCTCTGGGGGGCAAGGGCACCCCTCCACTTT
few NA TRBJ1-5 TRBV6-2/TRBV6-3 CASSYDRPYYQPQHF TGTGCCAGCAGTTACGACAGGCCTTACTATCAGCCCCAGCATTTT
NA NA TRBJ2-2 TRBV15 CATSRAPTGELFF TGTGCCACCAGCAGAGCCCCCACCGGGGAGCTGTTTTTT
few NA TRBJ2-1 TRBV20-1 CSARDDKRYSYNEQFF TGCAGTGCTAGAGACGACAAGCGTTACTCCTACAATGAGCAGTTCTTC
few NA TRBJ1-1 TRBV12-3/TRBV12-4 CASSFPPGNTEAFF TGTGCCAGCAGTTTTCCCCCAGGGAACACTGAAGCTTTCTTT
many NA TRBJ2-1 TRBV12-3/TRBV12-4 CASSLASSYNEQFF TGTGCCAGCAGTTTAGCGAGCTCCTACAATGAGCAGTTCTTC
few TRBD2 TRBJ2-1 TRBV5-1 CASSPAAGGPGNEQFF TGCGCCAGCAGCCCGGCGGCGGGAGGGCCGGGAAATGAGCAGTTCTTC
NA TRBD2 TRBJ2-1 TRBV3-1 CASSRSGRAEGEQFF TGTGCCAGCAGCCGTAGCGGGAGGGCTGAAGGTGAGCAGTTCTTC
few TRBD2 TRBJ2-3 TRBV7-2 CASSLDGAGGIDTQYF TGTGCCAGCAGCTTAGATGGAGCGGGAGGTATAGATACGCAGTATTTT